The clone carrying this T cell receptor beta chain has just a few counts. As yet, its antigen is unknown. Individuals who donated were healthy Caucasians from Russia aged about 6 to 100. Germline CDR1 LNHDA, CDR2 SQIVND (reference sequence). Trimming took off 5 bases at V and 6 bases at J, with 14 bases between the two ends. This CDR3 is 13 amino acids long. This sample is drawn from a study of blood T cells in healthy people across ages. Together with a sample-barcoded 5' primer, a J-beta primer mix was included in a second PCR lasting roughly 6 to 12 cycles. TCRdb re-called the 5' RACE reads through MiXCR, storing one row per CDR3 protein. The sample lists about 800,000 distinct CDR3 sequences, more than 35% occurring once. General observations from the study: The study found more naive CD4+ cells and higher diversity in long-lived than aged donors. The study could not conclusively compare naive and antigen-experienced cells, given its unsorted PBMCs. Naive T cell percentage and TCR beta diversity correlated strongly.

Input material: blood. This receptor was taken from a man older than 75 in good health. The rearrangement joins TRBV19 to TRBJ2-7, with a tentative D call TRBD1 (6 bases). Here the CDR3 reads CASSVFVQGEQYF. For the CDR3, the DNA is TGTGCCAGTAGTGTTTTTGTACAGGGCGAGCAGTACTTC.